This TCR beta chain appears in the sequencing data of a study of T cell repertoires in cytomegalovirus infection. For the study at large: The study used recently identified HLA-C-restricted and well-studied HLA-B-restricted CMV epitopes. Indications came from public TCR beta signatures; they pointed to CMV infection and to a matching HLA type.

In TCRdb, the reads were re-called with MiXCR into one record per CDR3 protein. The repertoire consists of 90,000 to 120,000 distinct CDR3 sequences, with over 40% occurring once and the leading ten covering roughly 70%. This CDR3 is 15 amino acids long. The germline V and J ends were trimmed by 5 bases and 0 bases, with 11 bases remaining between them. Germline values: CDR1 LNHDA, CDR2 SQIVND (reference sequence). About this clonotype: The antigen remains undetermined.

General study findings and limits: Ex vivo responses were dominated by HLA-C-restricted CMV-specific TCR beta clonotypes. The study identified carriers of CMV plus the relevant HLA from cumulative public TCR beta family frequency.

The TCR sequence derives from a human donor in good health (CMV status not recorded). Some clones in this sample may be carry-over from other donors' samples. The chain carries TRBV19 and TRBJ1-5; D unresolved. The input for sequencing was CD8+ T cells from cultured PBMCs, taken from culture after CMV antigen stimulation. As DNA, the CDR3 is TGTGCCAGTAGTCAGGACGGACTTAGCAATCAGCCCCAGCATTTT. Residues: CASSQDGLSNQPQHF.